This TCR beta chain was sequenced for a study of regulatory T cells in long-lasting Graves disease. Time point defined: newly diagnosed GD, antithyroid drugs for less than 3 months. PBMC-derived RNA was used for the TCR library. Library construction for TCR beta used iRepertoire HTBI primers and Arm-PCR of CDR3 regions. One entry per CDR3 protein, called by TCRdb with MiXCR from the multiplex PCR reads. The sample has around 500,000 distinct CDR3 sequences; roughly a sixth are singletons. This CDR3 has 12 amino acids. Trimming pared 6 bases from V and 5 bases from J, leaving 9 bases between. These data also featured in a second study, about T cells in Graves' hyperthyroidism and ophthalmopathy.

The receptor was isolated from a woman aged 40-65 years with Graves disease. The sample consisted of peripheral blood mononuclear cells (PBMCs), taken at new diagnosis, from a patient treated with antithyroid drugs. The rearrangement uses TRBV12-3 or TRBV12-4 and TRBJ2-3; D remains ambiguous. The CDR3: CASSISKDTQYF. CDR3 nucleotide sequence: TGTGCCAGCAGCATCTCTAAAGATACGCAGTATTTT.